These T cell receptor beta chains were read from a single sample in a study of blood T cell repertoires in COVID-19. Sequencing was performed with immunoSEQ multiplex PCR; in TCRdb, only in-frame clones are kept and a portion is missing. The sample contains some 80,000 clones, more than 70% of which appear only once. The sequenced sample consisted of peripheral blood. These receptors all stem from a human donor in a cohort sampled during active COVID-19. CDR3s include the opening cysteine and the closing phenylalanine or tryptophan. D genes are given only for firm matches. Not every row has a clone size; where given, it reads once, few, many or a size class.

V	J	size	length	D	CDR3	DNA
TRBV19	TRBJ1-5	.	15	.	CASSSGSRGNQPQHF	TGTGCCAGTAGTTCGGGATCCCGGGGCAATCAGCCCCAGCATTTT
TRBV3-1/TRBV3-2	TRBJ2-7	once	15	.	CASSLKVGEPYEQYF	TGTGCCAGCAGCCTCAAGGTAGGGGAACCCTACGAGCAGTACTTC
TRBV28	TRBJ1-2	.	13	.	CASSSTGNYGYTF	TGTGCCAGCAGTTCCACAGGGAACTATGGCTACACCTTC
TRBV5-1	TRBJ2-2	.	15	.	CASSLGIQDTGELFF	TGCGCCAGCAGCTTGGGGATCCAGGATACCGGGGAGCTGTTTTTT
TRBV29-1	TRBJ2-5	.	13	TRBD2	CSAAKRGKETQYF	TGCAGCGCTGCTAAGCGGGGGAAAGAGACCCAGTACTTC
TRBV2	TRBJ2-7	.	12	TRBD2	CASERGLDEQYF	TGTGCCAGCGAGCGGGGTTTGGACGAGCAGTACTTC
TRBV6-5	TRBJ1-3	.	12	.	CASSYRGGTIYF	TGTGCCAGCAGTTACAGGGGGGGCACCATATATTTT
TRBV5-1	TRBJ2-3	.	15	.	CASSLGQTSTDTQYF	TGCGCCAGCAGCTTGGGACAGACTAGCACAGATACGCAGTATTTT
TRBV9	TRBJ2-5	.	13	.	CASSVARGETQYF	TGTGCCAGCAGCGTAGCTCGAGGGGAGACCCAGTACTTC
TRBV19	TRBJ1-5	.	14	TRBD1	CASAPEQGVSAQHF	TGTGCCAGTGCTCCGGAACAGGGGGTTTCAGCCCAGCATTTT
TRBV6-6	TRBJ2-7	.	14	.	CASSPQGTYGEQYF	TGTGCCAGCAGCCCACAGGGAACGTATGGCGAGCAGTACTTC
TRBV7-3	TRBJ2-5	.	13	.	CASSFRGEETQYF	TGTGCCAGCAGCTTCCGTGGGGAGGAGACCCAGTACTTC